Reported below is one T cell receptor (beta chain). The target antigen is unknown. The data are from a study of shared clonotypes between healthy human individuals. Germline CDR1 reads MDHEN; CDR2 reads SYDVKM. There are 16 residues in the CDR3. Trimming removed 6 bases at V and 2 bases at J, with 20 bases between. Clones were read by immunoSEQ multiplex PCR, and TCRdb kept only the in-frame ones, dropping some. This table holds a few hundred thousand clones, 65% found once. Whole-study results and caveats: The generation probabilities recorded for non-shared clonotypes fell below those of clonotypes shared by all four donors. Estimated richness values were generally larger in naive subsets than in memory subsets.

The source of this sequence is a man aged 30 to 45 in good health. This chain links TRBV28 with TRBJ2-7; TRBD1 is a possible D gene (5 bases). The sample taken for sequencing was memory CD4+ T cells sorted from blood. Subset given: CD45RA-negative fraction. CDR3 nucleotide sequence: TGTGCCAGCAGCCAGGGTCTTCTAAGGAGTACCTACGAGCAGTACTTC. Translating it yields CASSQGLLRSTYEQYF.